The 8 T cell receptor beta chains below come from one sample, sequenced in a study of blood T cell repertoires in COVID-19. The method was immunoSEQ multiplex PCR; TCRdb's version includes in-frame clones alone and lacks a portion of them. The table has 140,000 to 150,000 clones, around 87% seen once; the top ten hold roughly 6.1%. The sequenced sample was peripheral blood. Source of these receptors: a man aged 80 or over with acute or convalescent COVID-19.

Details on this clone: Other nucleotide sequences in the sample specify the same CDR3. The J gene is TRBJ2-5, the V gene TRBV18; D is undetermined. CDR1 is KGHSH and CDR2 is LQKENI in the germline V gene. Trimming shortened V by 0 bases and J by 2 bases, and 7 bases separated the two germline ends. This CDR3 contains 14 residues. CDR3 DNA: TGTGCCAGCTCACCACCCACCGGGCAAGAGACCCAGTACTTC. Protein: CASSPPTGQETQYF.

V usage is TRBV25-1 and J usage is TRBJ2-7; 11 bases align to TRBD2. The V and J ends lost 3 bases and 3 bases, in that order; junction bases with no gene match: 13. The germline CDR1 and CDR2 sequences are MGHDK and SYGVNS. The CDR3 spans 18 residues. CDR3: CASSDENFSGRAFYEQYF. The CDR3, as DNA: TGTGCCAGCAGTGACGAAAATTTTAGCGGGAGGGCCTTCTACGAGCAGTACTTC.

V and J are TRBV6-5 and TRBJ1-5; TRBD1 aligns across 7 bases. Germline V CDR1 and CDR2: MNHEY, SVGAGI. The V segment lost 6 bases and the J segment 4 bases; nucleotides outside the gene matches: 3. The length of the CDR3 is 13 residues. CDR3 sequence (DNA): TGTGCCAGCAGGGGACAGCCTAATCAGCCCCAGCATTTT. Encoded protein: CASRGQPNQPQHF.

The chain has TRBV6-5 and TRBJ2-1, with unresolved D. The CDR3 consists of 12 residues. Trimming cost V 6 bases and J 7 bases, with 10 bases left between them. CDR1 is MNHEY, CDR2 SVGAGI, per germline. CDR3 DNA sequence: TGTGCCAGCAGGGCCTCTAGGAATGAGCAGTTCTTC. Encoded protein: CASRASRNEQFF.

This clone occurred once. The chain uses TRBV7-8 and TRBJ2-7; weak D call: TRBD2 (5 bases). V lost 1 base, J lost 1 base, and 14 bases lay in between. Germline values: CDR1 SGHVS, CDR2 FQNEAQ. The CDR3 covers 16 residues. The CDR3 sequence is CASSLVLRERSYEQYF. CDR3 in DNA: TGTGCCAGCAGCTTAGTCCTGAGGGAGCGATCCTACGAGCAGTACTTC.

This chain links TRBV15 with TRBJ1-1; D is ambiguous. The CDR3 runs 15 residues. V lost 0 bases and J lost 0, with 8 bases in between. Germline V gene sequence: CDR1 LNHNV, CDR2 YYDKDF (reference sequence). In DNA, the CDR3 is TGTGCCACCAGCAGAGATCGTCTACTGAACACTGAAGCTTTCTTT. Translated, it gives CATSRDRLLNTEAFF.

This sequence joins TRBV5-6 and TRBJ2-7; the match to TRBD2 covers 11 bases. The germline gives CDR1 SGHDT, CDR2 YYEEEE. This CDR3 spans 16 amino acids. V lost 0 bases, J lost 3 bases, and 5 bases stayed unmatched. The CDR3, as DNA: TGTGCCAGCAGCTTGGCCCCTAGCGGGAGGCTCTACGAGCAGTACTTC. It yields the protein CASSLAPSGRLYEQYF.

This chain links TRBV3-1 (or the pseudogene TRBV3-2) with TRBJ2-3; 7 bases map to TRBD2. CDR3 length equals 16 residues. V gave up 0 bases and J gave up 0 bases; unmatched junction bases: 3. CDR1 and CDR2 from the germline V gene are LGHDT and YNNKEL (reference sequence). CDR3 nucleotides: TGTGCCAGCAGCCAAGACTTGGGGGGGAGCACAGATACGCAGTATTTT. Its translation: CASSQDLGGSTDTQYF.